In this sample, the clone carrying this T cell receptor beta chain turned up once. This sample stems from a study of control samples from healthy donors and cancer patients. CDR1 and CDR2 (germline): LGHDT, YNNKEL (reference sequence). The CDR3 spans 14 residues. V dropped 11 bases and J dropped 5; count of bases not matched to a gene: 10. Sequenced by immunoSEQ multiplex PCR; TCRdb stores in-frame clones only, minus some. The repertoire has under 200,000 clones, approximately 94% of them found once; the top ten carry 14%. Source material: PBMCs. The V gene is TRBV3-1 (or the pseudogene TRBV3-2), the J gene TRBJ2-7, with TRBD1 matching over 12 bases. This receptor was obtained from a man aged 55 to 70 with colorectal cancer. The CDR3 coding sequence is TGTGCCTCCAGCCAGGGACAGGGGGCCAACGAGCAGTACTTC. Amino acids: CASSQGQGANEQYF.